This T cell receptor (beta chain) was sequenced during a study of identical twins. TCRdb reprocessed the 5' RACE reads via MiXCR and lists one record per CDR3 protein. The table includes some 460,000 distinct CDR3 sequences, around 14% detected once. The ends were cut back, 0 bases at V and 1 base at J, with 9 bases in the middle. The germline V gene has CDR1 MNHNS and CDR2 SASEGT. The CDR3 covers 15 residues. This clonotype was seen a handful of times. These same records also appear under a second study, on yellow fever vaccine responses in identical twins. As that report states: Twins reportedly appeared to share part of their vaccine T cell response while keeping part individual.

This sequence was found in a woman younger than 30 in good health. V and J are TRBV6-1 and TRBJ2-5, with a tentative D call TRBD2 (7 bases). The specimen sequenced was CD4+ T cells sorted from blood. CDR3 sequence: CASSEARGAQETQYF. The DNA of the CDR3 is TGTGCCAGCAGTGAAGCCCGGGGGGCCCAAGAGACCCAGTACTTC.